Presented here are 13 T cell receptor beta chains from one specimen sequenced in a study of OX40 agonist ivuxolimab in advanced cancers. Sequencing was performed with immunoSEQ multiplex PCR; in TCRdb, only in-frame clones are kept and a portion is missing. The sample carries 60,000 to 80,000 clones, 86% recorded once. The sequenced sample was CD4+ or CD8+ T cells sorted from blood, obtained in a trial of the OX40 agonist ivuxolimab. These receptors were collected from an adult with an advanced solid tumor such as melanoma, head and neck, liver or kidney cancer.

This clone was seen only once. The rearrangement uses TRBV9 and TRBJ1-1; D is unresolved. Between the trimmed V and J ends, which lost 0 bases and 3 bases, there was a span of 9 bases. From germline, CDR1 is SGDLS and CDR2 YYNGEE. The CDR3 consists of 14 residues. The CDR3 DNA is TGTGCCAGCAGCGTAGCTCCTTTGGACACTGAAGCTTTCTTT. Translating it yields CASSVAPLDTEAFF.

This clone was picked up one time. The CDR3 nucleotides read TGCAGCGTTGTTTGGACAGCCTACGAGCAGTACTTC. Translated: CSVVWTAYEQYF. The chain couples TRBV29-1 to TRBJ2-7; a weak D match, TRBD1 (6 bases). With 4 bases removed from V and 2 bases from J, the gap between germline ends came to 9 bases. This CDR3 spans 12 amino acids. Germline-derived CDR1 and CDR2 are SQVTM and ANQGSEA.

The rearrangement uses TRBV19 and TRBJ1-1; no firm D call. Looked up from germline, CDR1 is LNHDA and CDR2 is SQIVND (reference sequence). Deletions cut 7 bases from V and 5 bases from J, with 11 bases between. The CDR3 runs 12 residues. Here the CDR3 reads CASTSRRTEAFF. The CDR3 DNA is TGTGCCAGTACTTCCCGTCGGACTGAAGCTTTCTTT.

This chain links TRBV6-4 with TRBJ2-1; 11 bases are shared with TRBD2. J lost 6 bases, V lost 2 bases, and 6 bases had no gene match. This CDR3 comprises 16 residues. The germline V gene encodes CDR1 MRHNA and CDR2 SNTAGT. CDR3 DNA: TGTGCCAGCAGTGACGTTGGGCTAGCGGGGGGCAATGAGCAGTTCTTC. Its translation: CASSDVGLAGGNEQFF.

The rearrangement links TRBV20-1 to TRBJ1-1, with 11 bases that match TRBD1. V was clipped by 6 bases and J by 6 bases; unmatched bases: 0. The CDR3 covers 11 residues. Germline CDR1 and CDR2: DFQATT and SNEGSKA (reference sequence). In nucleotides, the CDR3 is TGCAGTGCGGGACAGGGGGCTGAAGCTTTCTTT. Translated: CSAGQGAEAFF.

The chain has TRBV9 and TRBJ2-3; unclear D gene. This CDR3 is 13 amino acids long. The germline CDR1 and CDR2 sequences are SGDLS and YYNGEE. V was pared by 1 base and J by 4 bases, with 7 bases between. CDR3 DNA: TGTGCCAGCAGCGTACTAGGCCCAGATACGCAGTATTTT. This gives the protein CASSVLGPDTQYF.

The J gene is TRBJ2-7, the V gene TRBV7-6, with D possibly matching TRBD1 (6 bases). Germline V CDR1 and CDR2: SGHVS, FNYEAQ. The V and J ends lost 5 bases and 3 bases respectively, with 8 bases between them. The CDR3 is made up of 12 amino acids. The CDR3 loop reads CASSLQGYEQYF. In DNA, the CDR3 is TGTGCCAGCAGCCTACAGGGCTACGAGCAGTACTTC.

Only one count was recorded for this clone. The CDR3 DNA sequence: TGTGCCAGCAGTAGACAGGGTTCCTACGAGCAGTACTTC. Translated, it gives CASSRQGSYEQYF. The genes are TRBV2 and TRBJ2-7, with 7 bases lining up with TRBD1. The CDR3 sequence is 13 residues long. J gave up 1 base and V 5 bases, and 2 bases lay outside the gene matches. Germline loops: CDR1 SNHLY, CDR2 FYNNEI.

The CDR3 region is CASSSQKNTEAFF. Here the CDR3 DNA reads TGTGCCAGTAGTTCACAGAAGAACACTGAAGCTTTCTTT. The V and J genes are TRBV19 and TRBJ1-1; no clear D gene. The germline CDR1 and CDR2 sequences are LNHDA and SQIVND (reference sequence). The germline V and J ends were trimmed by 5 bases and 1 base, with 8 bases remaining between them. The CDR3 consists of 13 residues.

V is TRBV2 and J is TRBJ2-2; D ambiguous. The CDR3 spans 12 residues. Trimming took 7 bases from V and 8 from J, leaving 11 bases between them. Per the germline V gene, CDR1 is SNHLY and CDR2 is FYNNEI. DNA for the CDR3: TGTGCCAGCAATCCCTCCTTAGGGGAGCTGTTTTTT. It is translated as CASNPSLGELFF.

The chain joins TRBV2 to TRBJ2-7, with D possibly being TRBD1 or TRBD2 (5 bases each). V lost 1 base and J 7 bases, leaving 14 bases between the germline ends. The CDR3 is 14 residues long. Germline assignment: CDR1 SNHLY and CDR2 FYNNEI. The CDR3 DNA reads as TGTGCCAGCAGTGAAGACGGGGCTTGGGGAGAGCAGTACTTC. This sequence encodes CASSEDGAWGEQYF.

V is TRBV2 and J is TRBJ2-3; 8 positions agree with TRBD1. The germline CDR1 and CDR2 sequences are SNHLY and FYNNEI. The CDR3 has 14 residues. The junction had 2 bases not matched to a gene; V was cut back by 6 bases and J by 0 bases. The DNA of the CDR3 is TGTGCCAGCAGAAGGACAGGGAGCACAGATACGCAGTATTTT. Translating it yields CASRRTGSTDTQYF.

The CDR3 bases are TGTGCCAGCAGTTACTCCAGCTCCTACGAGCAGTACTTC. Encoded protein: CASSYSSSYEQYF. J is TRBJ2-7 and V is TRBV6-5; unclear D gene. V was clipped by 0 bases and J by 0 bases, with 3 bases between them. Germline V gene data show CDR1 as MNHEY and CDR2 as SVGAGI. This CDR3 comprises 13 residues.